The 7 T cell receptor beta chains given below trace back to one sample, sequenced in a study of Graves' ophthalmopathy and Graves' hyperthyroidism. RNA transcripts were the source from which TCR beta CDR3 regions were amplified. The authors performed first-round RT-PCR with HTBI primers and then a second-round multiplex PCR. TCRdb reprocessed the multiplex PCR reads with MiXCR, giving one entry per CDR3 protein. This sample has around 340,000 distinct CDR3 sequences, with about 17% found just once. Sequences were obtained from peripheral blood. These receptors came from an adult man with Graves' ophthalmopathy.

In this sample, this clonotype turned up many times. The V gene is TRBV7-8, the J gene TRBJ2-2; TRBD1 is a possible D gene (6 bases). Germline V lookup: CDR1 SGHVS, CDR2 FQNEAQ. The CDR3 covers 15 residues. Between the trimmed V and J ends, which lost 1 base and 3 bases, there was a span of 9 bases. CDR3 nucleotide sequence: TGTGCCAGCAGCTTAGACAGGGTTGACACCGGGGAGCTGTTTTTT. This sequence encodes CASSLDRVDTGELFF.

This clonotype was found a few times. The chain combines TRBV27 with TRBJ1-1; unclear D gene. The CDR3 consists of 15 residues. CDR1 is MNHEY and CDR2 is SMNVEV in the germline V gene (reference sequence). V was cut by 2 bases and J by 0 bases, with 10 bases left in between. The CDR3 region has the DNA TGTGCCAGCAGTTTACGGCAGGCCATGAACACTGAAGCTTTCTTT. Amino acids: CASSLRQAMNTEAFF.

With regard to this clonotype: Here the CDR3 omits its conserved ending phenylalanine or tryptophan, so a read error is the likely source. The J gene is TRBJ1-1, the V gene TRBV18, with 8 positions matching TRBD1. CDR1 is KGHSH and CDR2 is LQKENI in the germline V gene. The CDR3 consists of 14 residues. J was trimmed by 1 base and V by 5 bases; bases with no gene match: 3. In nucleotides, the CDR3 is TGTGCCAGCTCAAAACAGGGGGAGAACACTGAAGCTTTCCTT. It is translated as CASSKQGENTEAFL.

This clonotype has ten or more counts. The chain employs TRBV20-1 and TRBJ2-7, with 7 nucleotides matching TRBD2. The junction had 5 bases not matched to a gene; V was cut back by 6 bases and J by 0 bases. Germline CDR1 DFQATT, CDR2 SNEGSKA (reference sequence). This CDR3 region has 13 residues. The CDR3 reads CSAPGLPSYEQYF. The CDR3 DNA is TGCAGTGCACCGGGACTACCCTCCTACGAGCAGTACTTC.

This clonotype was observed at least ten times. The chain is built from TRBV20-1 and TRBJ2-7; a weak D match, TRBD1 (5 bases). Trimming stripped 4 bases from V and 1 base from J, with 14 bases between. The germline V gene encodes CDR1 DFQATT and CDR2 SNEGSKA (reference sequence). The CDR3 runs 14 residues. The CDR3 loop reads CSAKGMAQSYEQYF. The CDR3 DNA follows: TGCAGTGCTAAGGGGATGGCTCAATCCTACGAGCAGTACTTC.

In the case of this clonotype: One end of the junction fails to match germline, which may point to a read error. V usage is TRBV6-1 and J usage is TRBJ2-7; tentative D call: TRBD2 (6 bases). Germline assignment: CDR1 MNHNS and CDR2 SASEGT. CDR3 length: 14 residues. The CDR3 here is CASRSISGRYEQSF. CDR3 bases: TGTGCCAGCAGATCGATTAGCGGAAGGTACGAGCAGTCCTTC.

The chain links TRBV12-3 or TRBV12-4 to TRBJ2-7; 10 nucleotides line up with TRBD2. V lost 5 bases, J lost 2 bases, and 9 bases stayed unmatched. The CDR3 is 16 residues long. CDR3 sequence: CASSGGGLAKTYEQYF. DNA of the CDR3: TGTGCCAGCAGTGGGGGGGGACTAGCGAAGACCTACGAGCAGTACTTC.